This paragraph reports one T cell receptor (beta chain). The data derive from a study of cytomegalovirus exposure and HLA in healthy donors. The V segment lost 1 base and the J segment 4 bases; nucleotides outside the gene matches: 8. The CDR3 covers 17 residues. The germline V gene encodes CDR1 SGHRS and CDR2 YFSETQ. Donors came from a validation cohort of 95 to 150 subjects, distinct from the first 666-subject cohort. The protocol was immunoSEQ multiplex PCR, while the TCRdb copy is restricted to in-frame clones and leaves out a portion. The sample lists around 240,000 clones, 90% occurring once. The gene calls are TRBV5-1 and TRBJ2-5; 12 positions agree with TRBD1. Sequenced material: PBMCs. The source is a woman between 18 and 29 years old in good health and CMV-seronegative. The CDR3 region has the DNA TGCGCCAGCAGCTTGTCCCCGGGACAGGGGGCGAGAGAGACCCAGTACTTC. This encodes CASSLSPGQGARETQYF.